This T cell receptor beta chain was found in a study of tumor-infiltrating lymphocytes in primary liver carcinoma. As for the study in general: Samples yielded about 3.5 to 7.5 million productive TCRbeta reads, similar across tissue types.

The germline V gene encodes CDR1 SQVTM and CDR2 ANQGSEA. CDR3 length: 14 residues. The V and J ends lost 6 bases and 3 bases respectively, with 18 bases between them. From roughly 0.55 ug of total RNA, TCR beta-specific cDNA was reverse-transcribed using a constant-region primer. ARM-PCR, slightly modified, supplied the TCR beta libraries through three nested multiplex PCR rounds. A C-beta reverse primer was combined with TRBV1-TRBV30 forward primers in the first two PCR rounds, and each round had 9 to 10 cycles. TCRdb reanalysed the multiplex PCR reads using MiXCR and keeps one entry per CDR3 protein. The sample holds 150,000 to 200,000 distinct CDR3 sequences; 85% are singletons and the top ten take 15% to 20%. From unsorted bulk tissue weighing roughly 17-31 mg, DNA and RNA were co-extracted. Primary liver carcinoma in the patients was surgically resected. Patients were chronically HBV-infected and treatment-naive.

The chain joins TRBV29-1 to TRBJ2-7; the D gene is possibly TRBD2 (6 bases). Source material: tumor tissue from primary liver carcinoma. The receptor was derived from a middle-aged man with primary liver carcinoma and hepatitis B virus infection. The CDR3 loop is CSVTLETRGYEQYF. In DNA form, the CDR3 reads TGCAGCGTGACACTCGAGACTAGAGGCTACGAGCAGTACTTC.